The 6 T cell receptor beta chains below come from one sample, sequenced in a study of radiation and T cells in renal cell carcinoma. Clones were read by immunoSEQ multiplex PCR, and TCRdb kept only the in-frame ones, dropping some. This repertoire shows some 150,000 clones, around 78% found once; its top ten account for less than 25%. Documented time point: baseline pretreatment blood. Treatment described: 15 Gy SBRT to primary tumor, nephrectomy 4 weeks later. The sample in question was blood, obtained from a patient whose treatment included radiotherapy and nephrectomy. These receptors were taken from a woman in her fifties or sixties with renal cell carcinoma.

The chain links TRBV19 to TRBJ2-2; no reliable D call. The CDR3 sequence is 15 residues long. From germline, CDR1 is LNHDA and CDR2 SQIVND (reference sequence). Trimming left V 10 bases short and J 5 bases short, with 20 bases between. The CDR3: CATVTGAVDTGELFF. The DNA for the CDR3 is TGTGCCACGGTGACCGGTGCCGTGGATACCGGGGAGCTGTTTTTT.

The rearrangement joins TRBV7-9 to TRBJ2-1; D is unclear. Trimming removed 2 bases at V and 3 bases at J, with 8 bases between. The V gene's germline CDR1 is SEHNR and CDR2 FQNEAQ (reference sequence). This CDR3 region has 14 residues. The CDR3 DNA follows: TGTGCCAGCAGCTTATCACTATTCTACAATGAGCAGTTCTTC. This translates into CASSLSLFYNEQFF.

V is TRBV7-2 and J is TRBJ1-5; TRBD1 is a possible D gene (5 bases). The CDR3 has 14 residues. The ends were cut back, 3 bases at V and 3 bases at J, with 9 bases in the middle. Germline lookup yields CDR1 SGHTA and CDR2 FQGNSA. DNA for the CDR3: TGTGCCAGCAGCTTCGGGGGTACCAATCAGCCCCAGCATTTT. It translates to CASSFGGTNQPQHF. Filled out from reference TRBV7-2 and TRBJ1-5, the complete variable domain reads GAGVSQSPSNKVTEKGKDVELRCDPISGHTALYWYRQSLGQGLEFLIYFQGNSAPDKSGLPSDRFSAERTGGSVSTLTIQRTQQEDSAVYLCASSFGGTNQPQHFGDGTRLSIL.

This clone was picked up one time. The CDR3 reads CASSENRALDTIYF. DNA of the CDR3: TGTGCCAGCAGTGAAAACAGGGCTCTCGACACCATATATTTT. This chain links TRBV6-1 with TRBJ1-3, with D tentatively TRBD1 (6 bases). Germline-derived CDR1 and CDR2 are MNHNS and SASEGT. The CDR3 contains 14 residues. Trimming took off 2 bases at V and 8 bases at J, with 13 bases between the two ends.

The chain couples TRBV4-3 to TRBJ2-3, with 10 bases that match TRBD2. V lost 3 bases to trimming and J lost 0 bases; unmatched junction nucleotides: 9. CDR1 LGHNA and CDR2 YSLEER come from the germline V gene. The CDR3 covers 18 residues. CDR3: CASSHYSGRSSSTDTQYF. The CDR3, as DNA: TGCGCCAGCAGCCACTATAGCGGGAGGAGCTCTAGCACAGATACGCAGTATTTT.

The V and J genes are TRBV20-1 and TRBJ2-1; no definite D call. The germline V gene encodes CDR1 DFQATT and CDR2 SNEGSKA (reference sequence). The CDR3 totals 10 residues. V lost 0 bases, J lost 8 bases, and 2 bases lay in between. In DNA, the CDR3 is TGCAGTGCTAGAGAGGATGAGCAGTTCTTC. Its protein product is CSAREDEQFF.